Listed here are 23 T cell receptor beta chains from one sample, sequenced in a study of post-analysis software for immune sequencing data. Overall study results and limits: Patients had higher frequencies than controls of a handful of TRBV segments, including TRBV5-6, TRBV5-1 and TRBV20-1.

Their antigens are not known. Carried by the TCR beta cDNA libraries were unique molecular identifiers. TCRdb called the PCR reads again in MiXCR, with one record for every CDR3 protein. The sample yields approximately 250,000 distinct CDR3 sequences, less than 40% seen once. Sequencing input: blood. These receptors all stem from a girl between 5 and 17 years old with multiple sclerosis.

This clonotype occurred many times. J is TRBJ2-1 and V is TRBV20-1, with 8 bases matching TRBD2. The CDR3 is made up of 18 amino acids. The V gene's germline CDR1 is DFQATT and CDR2 SNEGSKA (reference sequence). Trimming at V came to 0 bases and at J to 4 bases, leaving 14 bases not matched to a gene. The DNA of the CDR3 is TGCAGTGCTAGAGATCCGGGAGTAGCGGGACCCAGGTACAATGAGCAGTTCTTC. Translation: CSARDPGVAGPRYNEQFF.

This clonotype has more than one count but fewer than ten. The chain couples TRBV28 to TRBJ1-5; no firm D call. The CDR3 is 14 residues long. The V gene's germline CDR1 is MDHEN and CDR2 SYDVKM. Trimming cost V 3 bases and J 9 bases, with 15 bases left between them. The CDR3 sequence: CASSFPAGSTPQHF. CDR3 coding DNA: TGTGCCAGCAGTTTTCCTGCCGGCAGTACGCCCCAGCATTTT.

This clonotype has a handful of counts. The chain uses TRBV18 and TRBJ1-1, with a weak D call TRBD1 (5 bases). Trimming stripped 4 bases from V and 3 bases from J, with 15 bases between. The CDR3 has 15 amino acids. The germline gives CDR1 KGHSH, CDR2 LQKENI. CDR3 DNA sequence: TGTGCCAGCTCACGAGGGGCTCAGGAGGACACTGAAGCTTTCTTT. Its translation is CASSRGAQEDTEAFF.

This clonotype was counted only a few times. A much larger clone lies one base from this, so it may be a read error. The chain combines TRBV28 with TRBJ2-5; D possibly corresponds to TRBD1 (6 bases). The CDR3 consists of 14 residues. Germline loops: CDR1 MDHEN, CDR2 SYDVKM. CDR3 region: CAGSISRGRETQYF. DNA for the CDR3: TGTGCCGGCAGTATTAGCAGGGGTCGAGAGACCCAGTACTTC.

This clonotype was detected ten times or more. The chain uses TRBV4-1 and TRBJ1-1, with D maybe TRBD1 (6 bases). Between the trimmed V and J ends, which lost 1 base and 0 bases, there was a span of 21 bases. Germline V gene data show CDR1 as MGHRA and CDR2 as YSYEKL. The CDR3 is made up of 19 amino acids. CDR3 amino acids: CASSQGGRGGAGMNTEAFF. The CDR3 nucleotides are TGCGCCAGCAGCCAAGGGGGTCGCGGGGGCGCGGGGATGAACACTGAAGCTTTCTTT.

A note on this clonotype: It may be a read error: a sequence one base away is much more abundant. This chain uses TRBV29-1 with TRBJ2-3; maybe TRBD1 (5 bases). Gene TRBJ1-5 matches the end of the DNA better, so the J call may be wrong. This CDR3 contains 13 residues. Germline lookup yields CDR1 SQVTM and CDR2 ANQGSEA. CDR3 amino acids: CSTLAGGIDTQHF. CDR3 in DNA: TGCAGCACCCTAGCGGGGGGTATTGATACGCAGCATTTT.

This clonotype has a count of ten or more. V is TRBV3-1 and J is TRBJ1-2; D unclear. The germline V gene encodes CDR1 LGHDT and CDR2 YNNKEL (reference sequence). The CDR3 has 12 amino acids. Trimming pared 1 base from V and 8 bases from J, leaving 8 bases between. Written as DNA, the CDR3 is TGTGCCAGCAGCCAAGTCCGTGACGGCTACACCTTC. Translating it yields CASSQVRDGYTF.

Details on this clonotype: Given a much more abundant clone one base away, this may be a read error. The chain uses TRBV28 and TRBJ1-2; no definite D call. The CDR3 has 15 amino acids. V was clipped by 5 bases and J by 2 bases, with 15 bases between them. The germline CDR1 and CDR2 sequences are MDHEN and SYDVKM. For the CDR3, the DNA is TGTGCCAGCAGTGGGGAGATGACAAAGAACTATGGCTACACCTTC. It yields the protein CASSGEMTKNYGYTF.

This clonotype appeared many times. The V and J genes are TRBV7-9 and TRBJ1-2; D unresolved. In germline, CDR1 is SEHNR, CDR2 FQNEAQ (reference sequence). V shed 7 bases and J shed 4 bases, with 16 bases lying between them. The CDR3 covers 14 residues. CDR3 nucleotides: TGTGCCAGCACGTCCCTAGAGGGAGGCTATGGCTACACCTTC. It encodes CASTSLEGGYGYTF.

There are many counts of this clonotype. The rearrangement uses TRBV12-3 or TRBV12-4 and TRBJ2-3; unclear D gene. V was cut by 2 bases and J by 1 base, with 10 bases left in between. The CDR3 is made up of 15 amino acids. The CDR3 loop is CASSLNPHRTDTQYF. The CDR3 region has the DNA TGTGCCAGCAGTTTAAATCCCCACCGCACAGATACGCAGTATTTT.

The chain uses TRBV20-1 and TRBJ2-1; tentatively, D is TRBD1 or TRBD2 (5 bases each). V dropped 3 bases and J dropped 0 bases, with 9 bases sitting between them. The CDR3 length is 14 residues. Per the germline V gene, CDR1 is DFQATT and CDR2 is SNEGSKA (reference sequence). CDR3 residues: CSARGESSYNEQFF. CDR3 sequence (DNA): TGCAGTGCTAGGGGGGAGAGCTCCTACAATGAGCAGTTCTTC.

Many counts were recorded for this clonotype. This chain joins TRBV7-2 and TRBJ2-5, with D possibly being TRBD1 (6 bases). CDR3 length equals 15 residues. Germline lookup yields CDR1 SGHTA and CDR2 FQGNSA. Deletions cut 5 bases from V and 3 bases from J, with 16 bases between. The CDR3 loop reads CASSPRGDTEETQYF. DNA of the CDR3: TGTGCCAGCAGCCCCCGAGGGGACACAGAAGAGACCCAGTACTTC.

The chain is built from TRBV9 and TRBJ2-1; D assignment may be TRBD1 or TRBD2 (5 bases each). The closer fit of TRBJ2-7 to the DNA end suggests the J call may be wrong. The germline gives CDR1 SGDLS, CDR2 YYNGEE. This CDR3 is 15 amino acids long. The CDR3 coding sequence is TGTGCCAGCAGCGGACCGGGGCTACCTGACAATGAGCAGTACTTC. Its translation: CASSGPGLPDNEQYF.

J is TRBJ1-1 and V is TRBV11-2, with 9 positions matching TRBD1. The CDR3 is 15 amino acids. From germline, CDR1 is SGHAT and CDR2 FQNNGV. With 0 bases clipped from V and 11 bases from J, the junction kept 10 bases outside the gene matches. The CDR3 sequence: CASSLDPGQGRLAFF. CDR3 nucleotide sequence: TGTGCCAGCAGCTTAGATCCGGGACAGGGAAGGTTGGCTTTCTTT.

This clonotype was picked up a small number of times. Germline is not matched at one junction end, which may reflect a read error. This chain links TRBV13 with TRBJ2-3; D possibly corresponds to TRBD2 (6 bases). This CDR3 region has 14 residues. CDR1 and CDR2 from the germline V gene are PRHDT and FYEKMQ (reference sequence). The CDR3 bases are TGTACCAGCAATACCTGGGGGGTAGAGGATACGCAGTATTTT. Amino acid sequence: CTSNTWGVEDTQYF.

The V gene is TRBV5-1, the J gene TRBJ2-7, with 8 positions matching TRBD2. The CDR3 spans 16 residues. Germline values: CDR1 SGHRS, CDR2 YFSETQ. V trimming: 2 bases; J trimming: 2 bases; junction bases outside the gene matches: 9. The CDR3 DNA follows: TGCGCCAGCAGCTTTCTCGCGGGGGGACGGACCTACGAGCAGTACTTC. Its protein is CASSFLAGGRTYEQYF.

Remarks on this clonotype: Given a much more abundant clone one base away, this may be a read error. The genes are TRBV11-2 and TRBJ2-1; 8 nucleotides agree with TRBD1. Germline values: CDR1 SGHAT, CDR2 FQNNGV. This CDR3 contains 15 residues. The CDR3 spells CAGSLGQGADNEQFF. The CDR3 DNA reads TGTGCCGGCAGCTTAGGGCAGGGGGCGGACAATGAGCAGTTCTTC.

V is TRBV12-3 or TRBV12-4 and J is TRBJ2-2; D is possibly TRBD2 (5 bases). V was cut by 3 bases and J by 4 bases, with 9 bases left in between. The CDR3 covers 14 residues. In DNA form, the CDR3 reads TGTGCCAGCAGTTTGGCGGAGGCCACCGGGGAGCTGTTTTTT. As protein: CASSLAEATGELFF.

V usage is TRBV9 and J usage is TRBJ1-5, with TRBD1 matching over 12 bases. This CDR3 has 16 amino acids. The ends lost 3 bases at V and 3 bases at J; junction bases unmatched: 4. Germline loops: CDR1 SGDLS, CDR2 YYNGEE. CDR3 DNA: TGTGCCAGCAGCGCAGGGACAGGGGGCCACAATCAGCCCCAGCATTTT. Encoded protein: CASSAGTGGHNQPQHF.

The table lists this clonotype with many counts. The rearrangement links TRBV12-3 or TRBV12-4 to TRBJ2-1, with 8 bases matching TRBD1. The CDR3 contains 14 residues. With V trimmed by 8 bases and J by 5 bases, 8 bases remained unmatched. DNA of the CDR3: TGTGCCAGCTCCCCCGGGACAGGCAACAATGAGCAGTTCTTC. Its protein is CASSPGTGNNEQFF.

The chain has TRBV6-1 and TRBJ1-1; D gene uncertain. V was clipped by 6 bases and J by 2 bases, with 13 bases between them. CDR1 is MNHNS, CDR2 SASEGT, per germline. CDR3 length: 14 amino acids. CDR3 in amino acids: CASSLSDTNTEAFF. The CDR3 DNA follows: TGTGCCAGCAGCCTTTCAGACACCAACACTGAAGCTTTCTTT.

This clonotype has only one observation. This chain connects TRBV5-1 to TRBJ2-5; 13 bases map to TRBD2. Germline CDR1 and CDR2: SGHRS and YFSETQ. Trimming removed 4 bases from V and 5 bases from J; junction bases left unmatched: 5. The CDR3 covers 15 residues. The CDR3 spells CASSIQGLAGETQYF. The DNA of the CDR3 is TGCGCCAGCAGCATTCAGGGACTAGCGGGGGAGACCCAGTACTTC.

This clonotype was observed at least ten times. The chain combines TRBV6-5 with TRBJ1-5; the match to TRBD1 covers 10 bases. V gave up 0 bases and J gave up 6 bases; unmatched junction bases: 5. Germline CDR1 MNHEY, CDR2 SVGAGI. The CDR3 is 16 amino acids. Written as DNA, the CDR3 is TGTGCCAGCAGTTACTCGTCGCGGGACAGGGGTCAGCCCCAGCATTTT. Translating it yields CASSYSSRDRGQPQHF.